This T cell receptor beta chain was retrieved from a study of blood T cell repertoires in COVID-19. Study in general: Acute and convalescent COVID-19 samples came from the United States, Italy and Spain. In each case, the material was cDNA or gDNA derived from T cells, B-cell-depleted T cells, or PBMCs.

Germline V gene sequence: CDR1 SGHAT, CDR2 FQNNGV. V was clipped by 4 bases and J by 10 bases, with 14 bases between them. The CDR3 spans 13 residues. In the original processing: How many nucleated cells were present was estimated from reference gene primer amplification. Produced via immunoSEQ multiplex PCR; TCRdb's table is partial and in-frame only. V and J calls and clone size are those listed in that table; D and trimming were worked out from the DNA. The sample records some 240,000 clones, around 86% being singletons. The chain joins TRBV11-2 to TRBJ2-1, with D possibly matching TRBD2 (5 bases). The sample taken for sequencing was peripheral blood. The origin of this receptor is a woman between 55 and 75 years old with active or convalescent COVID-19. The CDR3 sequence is CASSSDLAWEQFF. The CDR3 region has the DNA TGTGCCAGCAGCTCGGACCTAGCTTGGGAGCAGTTCTTC.